The text below deals with one T cell receptor beta chain. The sample comes from a study of CD8 T cells in Susac syndrome. Trimming left V 6 bases short and J 1 base short, with 12 bases between. CDR1 and CDR2 from the germline V gene are LNHDA and SQIVND (reference sequence). The CDR3 runs 14 residues. The RNA input was about 0.5 to 1 ug, and it was reverse transcribed with random hexamers. From the immunoSEQ multiplex PCR reads, TCRdb called clonotypes with MiXCR, one entry per CDR3 protein. The sample contains approximately 170,000 distinct CDR3 sequences, just over 90% of which appear only once. This TCR derives from a human donor in good health. The material sequenced was CD4+ T cells from PBMCs. This chain joins TRBV19 and TRBJ1-1; tentatively, D is TRBD1 (5 bases). The CDR3 coding sequence is TGTGCCAGTAGGGACACGGGGCCGAACACTGAAGCTTTCTTT. Protein: CASRDTGPNTEAFF.